The 2 T cell receptor beta chains presented below share a single source sample, sequenced in a study of shared clonotypes between healthy human individuals. Generated by immunoSEQ multiplex PCR, the TCRdb table keeps only in-frame clones and is missing some. The table records roughly 2,000,000 clones, about 94% of them present only once. Only CD45RO-negative cells positively selected for CCR7 counted as naive CD8 cells, so terminally differentiated effector memory CD45RA+ cells were excluded. Sequenced input: naive CD8+ T cells from PBMCs. These receptor sequences come from a man aged 18 to 29 in good health. Some clones in this sample may be carry-over from other donors' samples.

The chain has TRBV19 and TRBJ2-5; no definite D call. Per germline, CDR1 LNHDA and CDR2 SQIVND (reference sequence). Trimming removed 3 bases at V and 4 bases at J, with 9 bases between. The CDR3 consists of 13 residues. CDR3 sequence (DNA): TGTGCCAGTAGTATTAATCAGGCAGAGACCCAGTACTTC. Protein: CASSINQAETQYF.

The chain carries TRBV7-9 and TRBJ1-3; possible D gene TRBD1, 6 bases. CDR1 is SEHNR, CDR2 FQNEAQ, per germline (reference sequence). This CDR3 is built from 14 residues. V lost 5 bases, J lost 5 bases, and 13 bases lay in between. The CDR3 sequence is CASSEQGWRNTIYF. The CDR3 region has the DNA TGTGCCAGCAGCGAACAGGGTTGGAGAAACACCATATATTTT.